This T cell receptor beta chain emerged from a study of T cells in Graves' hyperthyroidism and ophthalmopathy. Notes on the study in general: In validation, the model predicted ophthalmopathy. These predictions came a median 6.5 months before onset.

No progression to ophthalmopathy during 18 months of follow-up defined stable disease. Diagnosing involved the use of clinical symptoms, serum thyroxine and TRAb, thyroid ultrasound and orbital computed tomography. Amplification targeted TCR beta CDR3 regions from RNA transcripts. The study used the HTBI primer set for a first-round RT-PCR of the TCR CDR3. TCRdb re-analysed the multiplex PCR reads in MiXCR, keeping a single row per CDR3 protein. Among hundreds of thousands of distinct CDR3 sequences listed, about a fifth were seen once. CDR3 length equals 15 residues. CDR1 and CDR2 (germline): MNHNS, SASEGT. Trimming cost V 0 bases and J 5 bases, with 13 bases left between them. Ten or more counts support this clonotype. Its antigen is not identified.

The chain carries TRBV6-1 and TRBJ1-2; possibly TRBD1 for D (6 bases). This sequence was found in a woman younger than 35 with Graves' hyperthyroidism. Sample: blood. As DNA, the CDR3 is TGTGCCAGCAGTGAAGCTTCCCAGGGGCGTTATGGCTACACCTTC. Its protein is CASSEASQGRYGYTF.